The 3 T cell receptor beta chains below were found in one sample sequenced in a study of technical replicates of blood from a few donors. The protocol was immunoSEQ multiplex PCR, while the TCRdb copy is restricted to in-frame clones and leaves out a portion. Altogether 65,000 to 90,000 clones are present, 65% to 90% being singletons, with the ten largest covering roughly 4.4%. The sample comprised PBMCs. These receptor sequences come from a human donor in good health. Some clones in this sample may be carry-over from other donors' samples.

The chain has TRBV4-1 and TRBJ1-2; tentative D call: TRBD1 (5 bases). With 4 bases removed from V and 3 bases from J, the gap between germline ends came to 12 bases. The CDR3 is made up of 14 amino acids. Germline CDR1 MGHRA, CDR2 YSYEKL. The CDR3 DNA sequence: TGCGCCAGCAGCCCCCGGTGGGGGGACTATGGCTACACCTTC. Protein: CASSPRWGDYGYTF.

The chain links TRBV7-2 to TRBJ2-7; a weak D match, TRBD1 (5 bases). The CDR3 is 15 amino acids. CDR1 is SGHTA and CDR2 is FQGNSA in the germline V gene. V lost 1 base and J 2 bases, leaving 12 bases between the germline ends. CDR3 amino acids: CASSLVQGTTYEQYF. The CDR3 nucleotides read TGTGCCAGCAGCTTAGTCCAGGGAACCACCTACGAGCAGTACTTC.

The chain is built from TRBV5-1 and TRBJ2-3; 10 bases map to TRBD2. V lost 2 bases and J lost 1; bases outside the gene matches: 4. The CDR3 contains 16 residues. Germline V gene sequence: CDR1 SGHRS, CDR2 YFSETQ. The CDR3 DNA is TGCGCCAGCAGCTTAGCTGGGACTAGCGGCACAGATACGCAGTATTTT. Translation: CASSLAGTSGTDTQYF.